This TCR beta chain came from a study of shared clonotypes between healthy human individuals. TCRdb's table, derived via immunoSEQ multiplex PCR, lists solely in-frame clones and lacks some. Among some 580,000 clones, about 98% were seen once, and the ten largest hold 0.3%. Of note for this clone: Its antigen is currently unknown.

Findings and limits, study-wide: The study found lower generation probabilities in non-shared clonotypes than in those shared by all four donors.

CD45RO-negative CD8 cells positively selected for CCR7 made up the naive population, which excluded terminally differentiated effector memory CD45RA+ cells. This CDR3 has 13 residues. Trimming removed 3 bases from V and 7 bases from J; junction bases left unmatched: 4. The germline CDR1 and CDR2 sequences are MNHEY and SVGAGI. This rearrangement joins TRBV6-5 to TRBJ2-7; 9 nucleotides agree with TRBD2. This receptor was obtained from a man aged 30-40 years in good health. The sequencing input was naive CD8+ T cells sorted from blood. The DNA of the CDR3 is TGTGCCAGCAGTTATCCCAGCGGGGGGGAGCAGTACTTC. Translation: CASSYPSGGEQYF.